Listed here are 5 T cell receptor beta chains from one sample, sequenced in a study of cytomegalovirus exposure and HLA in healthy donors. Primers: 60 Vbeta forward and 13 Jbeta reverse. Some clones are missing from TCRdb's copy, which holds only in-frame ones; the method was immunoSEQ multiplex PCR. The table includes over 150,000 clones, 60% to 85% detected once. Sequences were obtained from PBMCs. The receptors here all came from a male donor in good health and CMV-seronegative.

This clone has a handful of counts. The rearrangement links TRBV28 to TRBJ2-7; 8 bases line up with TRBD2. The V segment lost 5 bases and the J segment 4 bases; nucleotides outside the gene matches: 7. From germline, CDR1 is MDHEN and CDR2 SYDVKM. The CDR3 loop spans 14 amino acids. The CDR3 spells CASSPPRGVYEQYF. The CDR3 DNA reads TGTGCCAGCAGTCCCCCGCGGGGGGTTTACGAGCAGTACTTC.

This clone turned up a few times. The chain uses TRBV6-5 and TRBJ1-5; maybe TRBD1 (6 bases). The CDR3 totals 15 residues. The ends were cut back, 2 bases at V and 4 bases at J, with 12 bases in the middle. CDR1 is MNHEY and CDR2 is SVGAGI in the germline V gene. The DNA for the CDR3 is TGTGCCAGCAGTTACCCGCGACAGGTTAATCAGCCCCAGCATTTT. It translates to CASSYPRQVNQPQHF.

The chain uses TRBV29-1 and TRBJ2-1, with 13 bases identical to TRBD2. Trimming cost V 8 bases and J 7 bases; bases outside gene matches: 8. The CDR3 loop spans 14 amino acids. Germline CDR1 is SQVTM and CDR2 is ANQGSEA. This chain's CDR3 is CSLSGLAGVNEQFF. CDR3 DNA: TGCAGCTTATCAGGACTAGCGGGAGTTAATGAGCAGTTCTTC.

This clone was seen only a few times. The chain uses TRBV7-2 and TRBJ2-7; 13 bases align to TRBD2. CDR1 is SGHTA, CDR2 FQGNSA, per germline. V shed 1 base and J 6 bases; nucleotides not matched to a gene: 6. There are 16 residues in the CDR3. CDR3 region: CASSLGLAGGWGEQYF. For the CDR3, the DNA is TGTGCCAGCAGCTTAGGACTAGCGGGAGGATGGGGCGAGCAGTACTTC.

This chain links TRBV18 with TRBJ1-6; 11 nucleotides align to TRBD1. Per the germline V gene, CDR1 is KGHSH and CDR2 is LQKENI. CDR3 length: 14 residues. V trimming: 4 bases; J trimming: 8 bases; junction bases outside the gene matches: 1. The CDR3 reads CASSLGQGDSPLHF. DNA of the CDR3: TGTGCCAGCTCACTGGGACAGGGGGATTCACCCCTCCACTTT.